These 7 T cell receptor beta chains came from one sample sequenced in a study of T cells in Graves' hyperthyroidism and ophthalmopathy. Using RNA transcripts as the source, TCR beta CDR3 regions were amplified. Primed by the HTBI set, a first-round RT-PCR was run on the TCR CDR3. One entry per CDR3 protein, called by TCRdb with MiXCR from the multiplex PCR reads. The sample has 650,000 to 800,000 distinct CDR3 sequences, roughly 45% seen once. Sequenced: peripheral blood or thyroid tissue (not recorded which). All receptors come from an adult man with Graves' disease, either hyperthyroidism or ophthalmopathy (not recorded which).

This clonotype was counted many times. The rearrangement joins TRBV24-1 to TRBJ2-5; TRBD1 agrees at 8 bases. Germline values: CDR1 KGHDR, CDR2 SFDVKD. J was trimmed by 5 bases and V by 3 bases; bases with no gene match: 7. The CDR3 is 15 residues long. The CDR3 sequence: CATSDTGQGRETQYF. CDR3 nucleotide sequence: TGTGCCACCAGTGATACCGGACAGGGCCGTGAGACCCAGTACTTC.

This clonotype was observed many times. The chain links TRBV29-1 to TRBJ2-7, with TRBD2 as a possible D gene (5 bases). V was trimmed by 4 bases and J by 1 base, leaving 8 bases between them. The CDR3 covers 12 residues. Per the germline V gene, CDR1 is SQVTM and CDR2 is ANQGSEA. The CDR3 here is CSVVRESYEQYF. The CDR3 nucleotides read TGCAGCGTTGTCCGGGAATCCTACGAGCAGTACTTC.

This clonotype was recorded at least ten times. The J gene is TRBJ1-1, the V gene TRBV25-1, with D hard to call. Germline V CDR1 and CDR2: MGHDK, SYGVNS. This CDR3 contains 13 residues. V lost 6 bases to trimming and J lost 1 base, with 9 bases between them. The CDR3 loop is CASSAGRNTEAFF. The CDR3 region has the DNA TGTGCCAGCAGCGCCGGCAGGAACACTGAAGCTTTCTTT.

The CDR3 is CASSRGRQPQQYF. CDR3 bases: TGTGCCAGCAGCCGCGGACGTCAGCCCCAGCAGTACTTC. The chain couples TRBV2 to TRBJ2-7; no clear D gene. Germline values: CDR1 SNHLY, CDR2 FYNNEI. Trimming stripped 6 bases from V and 8 bases from J, with 17 bases between. CDR3 length: 13 residues.

This rearrangement joins TRBV24-1 to TRBJ1-3; D unresolved. The CDR3 covers 13 residues. Germline V gene data show CDR1 as KGHDR and CDR2 as SFDVKD. The V gene lost 2 bases and the J gene lost 4 bases, with 5 bases spanning the gap. CDR3 bases: TGTGCCACCAGTGATTATAAAGGAAACACCATATATTTT. Its translation is CATSDYKGNTIYF.

This clonotype was seen a few times. The V call is TRBV11-2, the J call TRBJ1-4, with D perhaps matching TRBD1 (5 bases). The CDR3 runs to 15 residues. Germline V gene lookup returns CDR1 SGHAT and CDR2 FQNNGV. V lost 5 bases to trimming and J lost 6 bases, with 16 bases between them. The CDR3 protein is CASSRGVGYDEKLFF. The CDR3 coding sequence is TGTGCCAGCAGCCGAGGGGTGGGTTATGATGAAAAACTGTTTTTT.

This clonotype was observed many times. The genes are TRBV6-5 and TRBJ1-1; D not certain. V lost 2 bases to trimming and J lost 13 bases, with 14 bases between them. There are 12 residues in the CDR3. Germline V gene sequence: CDR1 MNHEY, CDR2 SVGAGI. CDR3 loop: CASSYMPGNDFF. CDR3 coding DNA: TGTGCCAGCAGTTACATGCCGGGAAATGATTTCTTT.